This is a list of T cell receptor beta chains from one sample in a study of shared clonotypes between healthy human individuals. Some clones are missing from TCRdb's copy, which holds only in-frame ones; the method was immunoSEQ multiplex PCR. The sample carries around 600,000 clones, almost 97% recorded once. The material sequenced was naive CD4+ T cells sorted from blood. The receptors derive from a woman aged 25-40 years in good health. The CDR3 runs from the conserved cysteine through the conserved F or W. A D gene is named only where the DNA matches it firmly. Only some rows state a clone size, as once, few, many or a class for expanded clones.

TGTGCCAGCGCCCGTGTGGTCAAGGTCAATTATGGCTACACCTTC | CASARVVKVNYGYTF | TRBJ1-2 | - | TRBV2 | -
TGTGCCAGCAGCTTGGAGGGGATAGGGTCCTACAATGAGCAGTTCTTC | CASSLEGIGSYNEQFF | TRBJ2-1 | - | TRBV5-6 | -
TGTGCCAGCAGCTTCAGCGGGGACAGGGGTAGCGCCTACGAGCAGTACTTC | CASSFSGDRGSAYEQYF | TRBJ2-7 | TRBD1 | TRBV7-9 | -
TGTGCCAGCAGCTTGCCCGGGGGCCACGGGCTGGGTGGCTACACCTTC | CASSLPGGHGLGGYTF | TRBJ1-2 | - | TRBV5-6 | -
TGTGCCAGCAGCCCGCGGGTGGGGGCGTTCACTGAAGCTTTCTTT | CASSPRVGAFTEAFF | TRBJ1-1 | - | TRBV27 | -
TGCGCCAGCAGCATTGGCGGGGGGGCTAGCACAGATACGCAGTATTTT | CASSIGGGASTDTQYF | TRBJ2-3 | TRBD2 | TRBV5-1 | -
TGTGCCAGCAGTCCAAGGCGGGAGAATCAGCCCCAGCATTTT | CASSPRRENQPQHF | TRBJ1-5 | - | TRBV27 | once
TGTGCCTGGAGCGCCCTCGGGGGGCACTATGGCTACACCTTC | CAWSALGGHYGYTF | TRBJ1-2 | - | TRBV30 | -
TGTGCCAGCAGCTTGTTCAGACACCGACGGGAGACCCAGTACTTC | CASSLFRHRRETQYF | TRBJ2-5 | - | TRBV5-6 | -
TGTGCCAGCAGGGACCCGGGGACTAGCGGGAGGGCCCTCGCGGGTGAGCAGTTCTTC | CASRDPGTSGRALAGEQFF | TRBJ2-1 | TRBD2 | TRBV27 | -